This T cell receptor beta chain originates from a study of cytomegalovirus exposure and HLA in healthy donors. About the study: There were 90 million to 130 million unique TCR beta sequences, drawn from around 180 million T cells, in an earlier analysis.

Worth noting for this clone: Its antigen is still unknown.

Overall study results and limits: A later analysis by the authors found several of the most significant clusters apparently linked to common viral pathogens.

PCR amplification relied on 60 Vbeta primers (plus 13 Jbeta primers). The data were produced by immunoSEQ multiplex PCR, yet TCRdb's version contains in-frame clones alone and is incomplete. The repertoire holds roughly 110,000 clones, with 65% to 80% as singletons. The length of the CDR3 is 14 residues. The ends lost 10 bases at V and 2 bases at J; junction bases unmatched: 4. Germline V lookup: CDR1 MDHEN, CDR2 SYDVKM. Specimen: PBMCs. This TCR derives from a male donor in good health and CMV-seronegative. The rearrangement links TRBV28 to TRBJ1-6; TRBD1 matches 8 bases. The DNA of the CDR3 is TGTGCCATCGACAGGGGTCCCTATAATTCACCCCTCCACTTT. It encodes CAIDRGPYNSPLHF.